A selection of T cell receptor beta chains follows, all from one sample in a study of cytomegalovirus exposure and HLA in healthy donors. Sequencing was performed with immunoSEQ multiplex PCR; in TCRdb, only in-frame clones are kept and a portion is missing. The table records 150,000 to 200,000 clones, about 80% of them present only once. The sample comprised PBMCs. The source is a young woman in good health and CMV-seronegative. Both conserved end residues are part of each CDR3. A D gene is named only where the DNA matches it firmly. A clone size is listed for some rows: how often the clone was seen (once, few, many), or a class if it is expanded.

TRBV18,NA,TRBJ2-3,NA,TGTGCCAGCTCACCATTACAGGATTGGGGTGGCACGCAGTATTTT,CASSPLQDWGGTQYF
TRBV5-4,TRBD2,TRBJ2-7,once,TGTGCCAGCAGACAAGGACTAGCGGGGGAACCCTTAGACGAGCAGTACTTC,CASRQGLAGEPLDEQYF
TRBV7-9,TRBD2,TRBJ2-3,NA,TGTGCCAGCAGCGGACTAGCGGGGGGTTTTTTCACAGATACGCAGTATTTT,CASSGLAGGFFTDTQYF
TRBV19,TRBD1,TRBJ2-2,NA,TGTGCCAGTAGTGCTGGGACAGCAGCAATTCCGAACACCGGGGAGCTGTTTTTT,CASSAGTAAIPNTGELFF
TRBV27,NA,TRBJ2-7,few,TGTGCCAGCAGTTTGTCATCAGGGTTCTACGAGCAGTACTTC,CASSLSSGFYEQYF
TRBV4-3,TRBD2,TRBJ2-1,NA,TGCGCCAGCAGCCGTGGTAGCGGGGGAAAAATCTCCTACAATGAGCAGTTCTTC,CASSRGSGGKISYNEQFF
TRBV9,TRBD2,TRBJ2-7,NA,TGTGCCAGCAGCCCCCGGGGGGATACCTACGAGCAGTACTTC,CASSPRGDTYEQYF
TRBV23-1,NA,TRBJ2-5,NA,TGCGCCAGCAGTCCAGCGAAAGAGACCCAGTACTTC,CASSPAKETQYF
TRBV2,TRBD2,TRBJ2-7,NA,TGTGCCAGCAGGGGGGCCCGCGGGGGGGCTTCCTACGAGCAGTACTTC,CASRGARGGASYEQYF
TRBV7-2,NA,TRBJ2-1,NA,TGTGCCAGCAGCCGGCCGAGGCCCCCCTACAATGAGCAGTTCTTC,CASSRPRPPYNEQFF
TRBV29-1,NA,TRBJ2-5,NA,TGCAGCGCGACCGGGTCACAAGAGACCCAGTACTTC,CSATGSQETQYF
TRBV28,NA,TRBJ1-6,NA,TGTGCCAGCAGTTTATTGCAGGGCTCACCCCTCCACTTT,CASSLLQGSPLHF
TRBV6-5,TRBD2,TRBJ2-7,NA,TGTGCCAGCAGTTACCTAGCGGGAGGGGGGATCGAGCAGTACTTC,CASSYLAGGGIEQYF
TRBV9,NA,TRBJ1-2,NA,TGTGCCAGCAGCGTAAGCGGAACTAACTATGGCTACACCTTC,CASSVSGTNYGYTF
TRBV2,TRBD1,TRBJ1-2,NA,TGTGCCAGCAGGAAGGGGACAGACCTTTGGGGCTACACCTTC,CASRKGTDLWGYTF
TRBV4-2,TRBD2,TRBJ2-7,NA,TGTGCCAGCAGCCAAGAGACTAGCGGTGTAAACTACGAGCAGTACTTC,CASSQETSGVNYEQYF
TRBV28,NA,TRBJ1-1,NA,TGTGCCAGCAGTTTAGCCCTTACGACGGGAGACACTGAAGCTTTCTTT,CASSLALTTGDTEAFF
TRBV7-2,NA,TRBJ2-3,NA,TGTGCCAGCAGCTTATCGGGGTATGGCACAGATACGCAGTATTTT,CASSLSGYGTDTQYF
TRBV15,TRBD1,TRBJ2-6,NA,TGTGCCACCAGCAGAGGACAGGGGATTTCTGGGGCCAACGGCCTGACTTTC,CATSRGQGISGANGLTF
TRBV28,NA,TRBJ1-3,NA,TGTGCCAGCAGTCCTCAGGTATCTGGAAACACCATATATTTT,CASSPQVSGNTIYF
TRBV7-2,TRBD1,TRBJ1-4,NA,TGTGCCAGCAGCTCCACCAGGGGGGCACGTGAAAAACTGTTTTTT,CASSSTRGAREKLFF
TRBV13,TRBD2,TRBJ2-7,NA,TGTGCCAGCAGCCATAGCGGGGGCCTCTCCTACGAGCAGTACTTC,CASSHSGGLSYEQYF
TRBV28,NA,TRBJ2-7,NA,TGTGCCAGCAGCCGGACAGAGTACGAGCAGTACTTC,CASSRTEYEQYF
TRBV4-2,NA,TRBJ2-7,NA,TGTGCCAGCAGCCAGGCCGGGGGACAGAGCTCCTACGAGCAGTACTTC,CASSQAGGQSSYEQYF
TRBV6-5,TRBD1,TRBJ1-1,once,TGTGCCAGCACCGGCAGGGGGCGTCTCTCTGAAGCTTTCTTT,CASTGRGRLSEAFF
TRBV27,NA,TRBJ1-6,NA,TGTGCCAGCAGTCCGACGGGTTCTTTGACCTATAATTCACCCCTCCACTTT,CASSPTGSLTYNSPLHF
TRBV19,NA,TRBJ1-1,once,TGTGCCAGTAGTATTACGGTGACAGCGAACACTGAAGCTTTCTTT,CASSITVTANTEAFF
TRBV7-6,NA,TRBJ2-7,NA,TGTGCCAGCAGTTCCGGACGGGGGGCTCTATGGGAGCAGTACTTC,CASSSGRGALWEQYF
TRBV18,NA,TRBJ2-6,NA,TGTGCCAGCTCACTCTCCAGGGGAAGCAACTCTGGGGCCAACGTCCTGACTTTC,CASSLSRGSNSGANVLTF
TRBV6-5,TRBD1,TRBJ2-3,NA,TGTGCCAGCACCAGAGACAGGGGAGGCACAGATACGCAGTATTTT,CASTRDRGGTDTQYF
TRBV13,NA,TRBJ2-3,NA,TGTGCCAGCAGCTTATCCCCCGGTTCTAGCACAGATACGCAGTATTTT,CASSLSPGSSTDTQYF
TRBV11-2,NA,TRBJ1-6,NA,TGTGCCAGCAGCTTAGCACAGGGTGTAACCTATAATTCACCCCTCCACTTT,CASSLAQGVTYNSPLHF
TRBV11-2,TRBD1,TRBJ1-2,NA,TGTGCCAGCAGCCGCGTGGACAGGGCCTATGGCTACACCTTC,CASSRVDRAYGYTF
TRBV5-6,NA,TRBJ2-4,NA,TGTGCCAGCAGCTTGACCTGGACAGAAGTCAAAAACATTCAGTACTTC,CASSLTWTEVKNIQYF
TRBV7-8,TRBD2,TRBJ2-3,NA,TGTGCCAGCAGCTCAGGGACTAGCGGACGAGATACGCAGTATTTT,CASSSGTSGRDTQYF
TRBV28,TRBD1,TRBJ2-7,few,TGTGCCAGCAGTTCCTTGGGACAGGGGAGCTCCTACGAGCAGTACTTC,CASSSLGQGSSYEQYF
TRBV4-2,NA,TRBJ1-5,few,TGTGCCAGCAGCCAAGATTGGGGGGGAGGTCAGCCCCAGCATTTT,CASSQDWGGGQPQHF
TRBV28,TRBD1,TRBJ1-2,NA,TGTGCCAGCAGTTCGGGACAGGGGGCACAGGGGGGCTACACCTTC,CASSSGQGAQGGYTF
TRBV19,NA,TRBJ2-7,NA,TGTGCCAGTAGTACGGGGTGGATGCCGGTAGGCTACGAGCAGTACTTC,CASSTGWMPVGYEQYF